This T cell receptor (beta chain) was recovered during a study of cytomegalovirus exposure and HLA in healthy donors. Study findings and constraints: Presence/absence analyses took donor sequencing depth as roughly uniform. In an earlier analysis, most TCR beta V segments were productive about 90% or about 30% of the time.

This CDR3 contains 15 residues. V lost 7 bases, J lost 1 base, and 8 bases stayed unmatched. Germline V gene lookup returns CDR1 SGHTA and CDR2 FQGNSA. Healthy individuals who donated bone marrow served as the donors. PCR primers comprised 60 Vbeta and 13 Jbeta primers. Generated by immunoSEQ multiplex PCR, the TCRdb table keeps only in-frame clones and is missing some. The sample holds some 100,000 clones, 81% seen once. Turning to this clone: The antigen remains undetermined.

The sequence derives from a girl between 2 and 10 years old in good health and CMV-seropositive. The sequenced sample consisted of PBMCs. This chain uses TRBV7-2 with TRBJ1-1; 8 nucleotides match TRBD1. In DNA form, the CDR3 reads TGTGCCAGCAACAGCGGGACAGGACGGAACACTGAAGCTTTCTTT. Protein product: CASNSGTGRNTEAFF. Variable domain in full (rest from reference TRBV7-2 and TRBJ1-1): GAGVSQSPSNKVTEKGKDVELRCDPISGHTALYWYRQSLGQGLEFLIYFQGNSAPDKSGLPSDRFSAERTGGSVSTLTIQRTQQEDSAVYLCASNSGTGRNTEAFFGQGTRLTVV.